The clone carrying this T cell receptor (beta chain) was counted a few times. This sample stems from a study of blood T cell repertoires in COVID-19. For the study at large: The samples span acute and convalescent COVID-19 from the United States, Italy and Spain. Nucleic acid was either cDNA or gDNA, and it came from T cells, B-cell-depleted T cells, or PBMCs.

TCRdb's copy holds only in-frame clones and misses some; the assay was immunoSEQ multiplex PCR. The sample includes tens of thousands of clones, 80% to 85% of them seen just once. The sequenced sample consisted of peripheral blood. The receptor was isolated from a woman aged 60-75 years with acute or convalescent COVID-19.

The chain's CDR3 is CASSIYGLAFQETQYF. CDR3 DNA sequence: TGTGCCAGCAGCATCTATGGACTAGCCTTCCAAGAGACCCAGTACTTC. This sequence joins TRBV5-5 and TRBJ2-5; 8 bases match TRBD2. The CDR3 runs to 16 residues. CDR1 is SGHKS, CDR2 YYEKEE, per germline (reference sequence). V lost 4 bases, J lost 1 base, and 9 bases stayed unmatched.